This T cell receptor (beta chain) was obtained from a study of cytomegalovirus exposure and HLA in healthy donors. CDR3 length: 14 amino acids. The V end was cut by 4 bases, the J end by 0 bases, with 9 bases between. Germline assignment: CDR1 MDHEN and CDR2 SYDVKM. PCR primers comprised 60 Vbeta and 13 Jbeta primers. Sequenced by immunoSEQ multiplex PCR; TCRdb stores in-frame clones only, minus some. The repertoire has 40,000 to 45,000 clones, around 65% of them found once; the top ten carry around 8.7%. The J gene is TRBJ1-1, the V gene TRBV28; the D gene is possibly TRBD1 (6 bases). The receptor was isolated from a human donor in good health. Sequences were obtained from PBMCs. CDR3: CASSSGTLNTEAFF. The CDR3 DNA is TGTGCCAGCAGTTCAGGGACACTGAACACTGAAGCTTTCTTT. Full variable domain (outside the CDR3, taken from reference TRBV28 and TRBJ1-1): DVKVTQSSRYLVKRTGEKVFLECVQDMDHENMFWYRQDPGLGLRLIYFSYDVKMKEKGDIPEGYSVSREKKERFSLILESASTNQTSMYLCASSSGTLNTEAFFGQGTRLTVV.